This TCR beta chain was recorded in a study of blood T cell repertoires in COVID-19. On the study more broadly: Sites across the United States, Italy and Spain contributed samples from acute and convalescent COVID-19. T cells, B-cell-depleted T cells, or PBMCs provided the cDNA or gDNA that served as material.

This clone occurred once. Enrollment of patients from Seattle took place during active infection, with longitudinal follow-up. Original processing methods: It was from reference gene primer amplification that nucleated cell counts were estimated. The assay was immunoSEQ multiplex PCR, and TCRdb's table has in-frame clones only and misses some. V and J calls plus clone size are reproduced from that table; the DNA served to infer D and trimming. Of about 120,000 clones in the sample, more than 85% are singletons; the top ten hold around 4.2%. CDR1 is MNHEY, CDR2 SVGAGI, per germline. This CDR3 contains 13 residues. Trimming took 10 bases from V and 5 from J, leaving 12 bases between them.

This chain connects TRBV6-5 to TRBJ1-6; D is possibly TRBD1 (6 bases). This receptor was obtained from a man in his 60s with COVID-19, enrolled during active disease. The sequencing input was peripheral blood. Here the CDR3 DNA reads TGTGCCATTCGACAGGAAAATAATTCACCCCTCCACTTT. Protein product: CAIRQENNSPLHF.